Below are 6 T cell receptor beta chains sequenced from a single sample in a study of shared clonotypes between healthy human individuals. Only in-frame clones appear in the TCRdb table, and some are missing; sequencing was by immunoSEQ multiplex PCR. The table records approximately 500,000 clones, 96% of them present only once. What was sequenced was naive CD4+ T cells sorted from blood. Subset denoted: CD45RA+ positively selected. These receptors were collected from a woman in her thirties in good health.

The rearrangement joins TRBV5-1 to TRBJ2-7, with 7 bases aligning to TRBD1. J gave up 0 bases and V 3 bases, and 6 bases lay outside the gene matches. This CDR3 spans 15 amino acids. Germline lookup yields CDR1 SGHRS and CDR2 YFSETQ. The DNA of the CDR3 is TGCGCCAGCAGCTACCACGGGGACAGCTCCTACGAGCAGTACTTC. This sequence encodes CASSYHGDSSYEQYF.

This chain uses TRBV27 with TRBJ2-7; the D gene is possibly TRBD1 (6 bases). V shed 5 bases and J shed 1 base, with 12 bases lying between them. Germline V lookup: CDR1 MNHEY, CDR2 SMNVEV (reference sequence). The CDR3 length is 14 residues. The CDR3 spells CASSLDRQSYEQYF. In DNA form, the CDR3 reads TGTGCCAGCAGTCTTGACAGGCAATCCTACGAGCAGTACTTC.

V is TRBV27 and J is TRBJ1-5; no reliable D call. In germline, CDR1 is MNHEY, CDR2 SMNVEV (reference sequence). Trimming cost V 4 bases and J 5 bases, with 9 bases left between them. The CDR3 contains 13 residues. In DNA form, the CDR3 reads TGTGCCAGCAGTTGGAGGGCTTATCAGCCCCAGCATTTT. Protein: CASSWRAYQPQHF.

J is TRBJ2-5 and V is TRBV7-8; 7 bases are shared with TRBD2. CDR1 and CDR2 (germline): SGHVS, FQNEAQ. The CDR3 is made up of 16 amino acids. Trimming took 3 bases from V and 5 from J; bases not matched to a gene: 12. The CDR3 sequence: CASSFTAGGGGETQYF. The CDR3 DNA reads TGTGCCAGCAGCTTCACAGCGGGCGGGGGTGGTGAGACCCAGTACTTC.

CDR3 in DNA: TGTGCCAGCAGCTTGGGACTATTGGCAGGGACAGAAACATCCTACGAGCAGTACTTC. Its translation is CASSLGLLAGTETSYEQYF. V usage is TRBV5-5 and J usage is TRBJ2-7; 7 bases fit TRBD1. CDR1 and CDR2 from the germline V gene are SGHKS and YYEKEE (reference sequence). The V gene end was trimmed by 0 bases and the J gene end by 1 base; junction bases not matched to a gene: 16. The CDR3 spans 19 residues.

CDR3 in DNA: TGTGCCAGCAGCGTAGGAGCGGTGAGCTCCTACAATGAGCAGTTCTTC. Encoded protein: CASSVGAVSSYNEQFF. The rearrangement links TRBV9 to TRBJ2-1; D is possibly TRBD2 (5 bases). The CDR3 totals 16 residues. Trimming took 0 bases from V and 0 from J, leaving 10 bases between them. Germline CDR1 and CDR2: SGDLS and YYNGEE.